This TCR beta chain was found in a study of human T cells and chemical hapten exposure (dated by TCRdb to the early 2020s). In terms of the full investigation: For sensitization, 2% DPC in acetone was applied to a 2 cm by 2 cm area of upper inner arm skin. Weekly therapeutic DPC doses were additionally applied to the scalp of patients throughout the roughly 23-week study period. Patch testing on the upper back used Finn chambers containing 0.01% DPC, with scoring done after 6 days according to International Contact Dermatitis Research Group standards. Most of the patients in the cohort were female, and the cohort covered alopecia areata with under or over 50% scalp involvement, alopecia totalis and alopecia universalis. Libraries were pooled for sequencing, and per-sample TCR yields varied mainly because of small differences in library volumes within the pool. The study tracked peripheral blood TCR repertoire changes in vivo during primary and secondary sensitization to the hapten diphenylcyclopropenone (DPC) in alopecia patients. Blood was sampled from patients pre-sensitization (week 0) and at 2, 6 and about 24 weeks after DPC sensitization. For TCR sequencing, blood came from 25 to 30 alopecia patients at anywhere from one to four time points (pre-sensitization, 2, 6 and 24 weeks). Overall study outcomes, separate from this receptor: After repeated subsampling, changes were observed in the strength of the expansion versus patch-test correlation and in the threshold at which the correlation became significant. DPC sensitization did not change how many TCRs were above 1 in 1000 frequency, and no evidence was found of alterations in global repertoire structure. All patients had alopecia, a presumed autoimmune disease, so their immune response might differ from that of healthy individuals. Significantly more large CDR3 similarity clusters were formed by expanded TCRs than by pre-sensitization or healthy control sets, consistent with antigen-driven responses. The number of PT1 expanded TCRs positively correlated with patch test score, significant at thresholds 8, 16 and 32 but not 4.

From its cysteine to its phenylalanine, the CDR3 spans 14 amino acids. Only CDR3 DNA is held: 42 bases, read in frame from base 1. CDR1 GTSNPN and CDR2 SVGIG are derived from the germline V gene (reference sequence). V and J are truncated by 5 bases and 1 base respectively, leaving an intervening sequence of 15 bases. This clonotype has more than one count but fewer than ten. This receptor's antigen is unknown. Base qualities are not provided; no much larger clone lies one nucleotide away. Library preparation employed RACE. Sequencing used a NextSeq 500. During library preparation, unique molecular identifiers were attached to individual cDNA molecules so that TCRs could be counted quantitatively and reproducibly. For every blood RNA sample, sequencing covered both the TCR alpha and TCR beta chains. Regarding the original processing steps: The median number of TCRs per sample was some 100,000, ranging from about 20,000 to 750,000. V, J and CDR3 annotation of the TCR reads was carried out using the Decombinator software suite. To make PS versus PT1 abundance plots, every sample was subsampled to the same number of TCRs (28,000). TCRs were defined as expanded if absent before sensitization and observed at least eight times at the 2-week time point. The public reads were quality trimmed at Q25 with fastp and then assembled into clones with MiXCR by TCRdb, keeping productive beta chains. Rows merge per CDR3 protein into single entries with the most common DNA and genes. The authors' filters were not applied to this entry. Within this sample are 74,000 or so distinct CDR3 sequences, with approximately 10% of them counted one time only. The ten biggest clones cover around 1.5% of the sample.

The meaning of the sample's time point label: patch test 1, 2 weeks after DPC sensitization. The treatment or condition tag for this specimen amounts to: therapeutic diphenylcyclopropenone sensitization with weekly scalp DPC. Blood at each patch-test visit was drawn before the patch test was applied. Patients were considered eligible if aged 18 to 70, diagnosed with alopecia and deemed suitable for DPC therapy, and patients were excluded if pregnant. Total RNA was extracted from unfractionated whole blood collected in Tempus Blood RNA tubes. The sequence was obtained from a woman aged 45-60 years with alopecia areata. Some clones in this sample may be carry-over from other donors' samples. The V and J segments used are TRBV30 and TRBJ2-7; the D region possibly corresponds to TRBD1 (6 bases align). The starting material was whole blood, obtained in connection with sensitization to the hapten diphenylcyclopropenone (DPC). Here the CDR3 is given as CAWLREGVSYEQYF. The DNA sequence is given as TGTGCCTGGTTACGCGAGGGGGTATCCTACGAGCAGTACTTC.